This T cell receptor beta chain was sequenced during a study of blood T cell repertoires in COVID-19. Background on the study: The study drew acute and convalescent COVID-19 samples from the United States, Italy and Spain. PBMCs, B-cell-depleted T cells, or T cells provided the cDNA or gDNA that made up the material.

Followed over time, Seattle patients had been enrolled while infection was active. Original processing methods: Nucleated cell counts were estimated from reference gene primer amplification. Using immunoSEQ multiplex PCR, the repertoire was profiled, and TCRdb retains in-frame clones only, with some absent. D and trimming were read from the DNA, whereas the V and J calls and clone size are those reported in that table. The table lists about 120,000 clones, roughly 89% of them singletons. This CDR3 is built from 17 residues. From germline, CDR1 is GTSNPN and CDR2 SVGIG (reference sequence). V was cut by 0 bases and J by 4 bases, with 21 bases left in between.

The source is a woman aged 60-75 years with COVID-19, enrolled during active disease. The source material was peripheral blood. The J gene is TRBJ1-2, the V gene TRBV30, with D uncertain. CDR3 sequence: CAWSVGWQAHQSYGYTF. The DNA of the CDR3 is TGTGCCTGGAGTGTAGGCTGGCAGGCCCACCAATCCTATGGCTACACCTTC.